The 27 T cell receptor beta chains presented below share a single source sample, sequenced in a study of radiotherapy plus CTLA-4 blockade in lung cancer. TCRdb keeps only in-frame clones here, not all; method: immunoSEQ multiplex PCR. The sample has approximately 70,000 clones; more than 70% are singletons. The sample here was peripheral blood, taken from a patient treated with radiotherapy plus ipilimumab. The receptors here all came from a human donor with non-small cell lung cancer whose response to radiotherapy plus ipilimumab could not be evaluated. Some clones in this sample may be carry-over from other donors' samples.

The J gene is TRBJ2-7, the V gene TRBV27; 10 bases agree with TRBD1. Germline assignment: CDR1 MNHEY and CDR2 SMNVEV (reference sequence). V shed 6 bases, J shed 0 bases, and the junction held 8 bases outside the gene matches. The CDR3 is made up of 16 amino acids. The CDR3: CASSHVTGGFSYEQYF. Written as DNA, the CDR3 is TGTGCCAGCAGCCATGTGACAGGGGGCTTCTCCTACGAGCAGTACTTC.

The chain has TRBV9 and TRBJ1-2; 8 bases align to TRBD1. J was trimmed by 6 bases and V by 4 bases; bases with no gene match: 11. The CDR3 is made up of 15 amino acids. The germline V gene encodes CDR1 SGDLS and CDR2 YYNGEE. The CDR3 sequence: CASSQGQGRFNGYTF. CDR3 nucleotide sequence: TGTGCCAGCAGCCAAGGACAGGGAAGATTTAATGGCTACACCTTC.

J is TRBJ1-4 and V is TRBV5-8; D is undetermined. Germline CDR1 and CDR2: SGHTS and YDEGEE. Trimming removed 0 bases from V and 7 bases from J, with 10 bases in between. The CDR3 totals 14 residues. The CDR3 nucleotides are TGTGCCAGCAGCTTGGGGCAGCGTGGTGAAAAACTGTTTTTT. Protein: CASSLGQRGEKLFF.

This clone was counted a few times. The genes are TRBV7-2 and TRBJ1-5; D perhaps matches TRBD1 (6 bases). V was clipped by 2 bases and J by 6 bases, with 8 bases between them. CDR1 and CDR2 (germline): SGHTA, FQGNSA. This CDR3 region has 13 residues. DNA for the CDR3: TGTGCCAGCAGCTTAAGGGGGACTCAGCCCCAGCATTTT. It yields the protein CASSLRGTQPQHF.

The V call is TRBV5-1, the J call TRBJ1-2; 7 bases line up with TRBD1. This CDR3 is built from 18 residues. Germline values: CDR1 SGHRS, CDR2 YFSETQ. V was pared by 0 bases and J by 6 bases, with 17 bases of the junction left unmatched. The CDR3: CASSLAGTEGLGGNGYTF. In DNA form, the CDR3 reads TGCGCCAGCAGCTTGGCCGGGACAGAGGGCCTTGGGGGGAATGGCTACACCTTC.

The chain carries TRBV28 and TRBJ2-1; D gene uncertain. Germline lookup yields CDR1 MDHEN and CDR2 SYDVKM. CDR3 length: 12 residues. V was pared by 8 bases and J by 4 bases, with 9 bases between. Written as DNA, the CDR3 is TGTGCCAGCGCAAAAGAGTACAATGAGCAGTTCTTC. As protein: CASAKEYNEQFF.

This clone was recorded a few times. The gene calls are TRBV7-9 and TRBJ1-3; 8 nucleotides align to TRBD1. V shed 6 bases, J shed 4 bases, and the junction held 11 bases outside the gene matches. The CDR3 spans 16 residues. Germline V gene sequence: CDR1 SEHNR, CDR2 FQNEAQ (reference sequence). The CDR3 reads CASRGQALVEGNTIYF. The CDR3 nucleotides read TGTGCCAGCAGGGGACAGGCCCTTGTTGAGGGAAACACCATATATTTT.

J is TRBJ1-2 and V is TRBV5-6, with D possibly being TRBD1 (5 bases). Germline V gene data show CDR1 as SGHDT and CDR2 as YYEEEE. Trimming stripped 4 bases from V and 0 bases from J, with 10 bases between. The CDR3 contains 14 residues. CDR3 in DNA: TGTGCCAGCAGCCCTCAGGGCACTAACTATGGCTACACCTTC. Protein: CASSPQGTNYGYTF.

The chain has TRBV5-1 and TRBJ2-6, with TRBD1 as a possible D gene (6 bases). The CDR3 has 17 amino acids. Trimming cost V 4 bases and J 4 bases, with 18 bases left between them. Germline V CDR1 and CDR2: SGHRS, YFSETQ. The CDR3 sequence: CASSQPDSRSGANVLTF. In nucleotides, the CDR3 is TGCGCCAGCAGCCAACCGGACAGTCGTTCGGGGGCCAACGTCCTGACTTTC.

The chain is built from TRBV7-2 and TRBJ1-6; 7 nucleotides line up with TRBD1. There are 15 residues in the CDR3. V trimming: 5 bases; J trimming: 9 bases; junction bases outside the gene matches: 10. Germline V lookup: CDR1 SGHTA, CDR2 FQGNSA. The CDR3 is CASSHERQGPSPLHF. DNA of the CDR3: TGTGCCAGCAGCCATGAGAGACAGGGACCTTCACCCCTCCACTTT.

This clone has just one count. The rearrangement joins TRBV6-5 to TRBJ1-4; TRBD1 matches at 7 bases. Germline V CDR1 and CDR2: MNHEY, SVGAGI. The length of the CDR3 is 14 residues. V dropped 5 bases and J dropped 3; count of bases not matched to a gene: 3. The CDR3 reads CASSLGQANEKLFF. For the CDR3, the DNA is TGTGCCAGCAGTCTTGGACAGGCTAATGAAAAACTGTTTTTT.

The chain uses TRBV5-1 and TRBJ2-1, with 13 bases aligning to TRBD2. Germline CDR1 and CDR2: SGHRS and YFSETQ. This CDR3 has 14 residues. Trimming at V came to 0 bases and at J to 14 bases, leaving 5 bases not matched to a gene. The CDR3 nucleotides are TGCGCCAGCAGCTTGGAGTTACTAGCGGGGGGGGAGTTCTTC. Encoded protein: CASSLELLAGGEFF.

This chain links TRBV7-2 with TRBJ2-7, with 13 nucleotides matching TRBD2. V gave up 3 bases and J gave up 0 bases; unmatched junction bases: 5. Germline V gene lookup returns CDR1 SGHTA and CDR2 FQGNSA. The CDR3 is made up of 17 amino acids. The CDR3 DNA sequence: TGTGCCAGCAGCTTTCGACTAGCGGGGGGCAACTCCTACGAGCAGTACTTC. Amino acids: CASSFRLAGGNSYEQYF.

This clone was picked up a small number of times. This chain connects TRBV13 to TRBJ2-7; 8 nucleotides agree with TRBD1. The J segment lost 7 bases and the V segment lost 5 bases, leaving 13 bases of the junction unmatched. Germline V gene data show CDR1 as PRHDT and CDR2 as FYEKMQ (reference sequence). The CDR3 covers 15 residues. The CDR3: CASSTWGTGDLEQYF. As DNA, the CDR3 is TGTGCCAGCAGCACCTGGGGGACAGGCGATTTGGAGCAGTACTTC. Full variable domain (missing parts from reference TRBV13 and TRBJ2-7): AAGVIQSPRHLIKEKRETATLKCYPIPRHDTVYWYQQGPGQDPQFLISFYEKMQSDKGSIPDRFSAQQFSDYHSELNMSSLELGDSALYFCASSTWGTGDLEQYFGPGTRLTVT.

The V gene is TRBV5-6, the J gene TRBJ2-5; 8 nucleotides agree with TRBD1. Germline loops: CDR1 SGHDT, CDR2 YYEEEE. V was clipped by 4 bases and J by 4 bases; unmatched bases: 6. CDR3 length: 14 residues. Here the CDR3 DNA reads TGTGCCAGCAGCCACAGGGGGACGAGAGAGACCCAGTACTTC. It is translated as CASSHRGTRETQYF.

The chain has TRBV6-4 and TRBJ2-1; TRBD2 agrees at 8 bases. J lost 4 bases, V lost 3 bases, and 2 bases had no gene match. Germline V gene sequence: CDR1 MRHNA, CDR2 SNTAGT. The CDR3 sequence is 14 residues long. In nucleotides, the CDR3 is TGTGCCAGCAGTGATACGGGGGGGTACAATGAGCAGTTCTTC. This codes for CASSDTGGYNEQFF.

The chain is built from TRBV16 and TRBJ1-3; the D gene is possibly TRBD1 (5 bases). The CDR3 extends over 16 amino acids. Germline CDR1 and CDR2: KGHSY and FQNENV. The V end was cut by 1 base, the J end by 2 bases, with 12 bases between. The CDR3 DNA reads TGTGCCAGCAGCCAATTCATGACAGTAACTGGAAACACCATATATTTT. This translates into CASSQFMTVTGNTIYF.

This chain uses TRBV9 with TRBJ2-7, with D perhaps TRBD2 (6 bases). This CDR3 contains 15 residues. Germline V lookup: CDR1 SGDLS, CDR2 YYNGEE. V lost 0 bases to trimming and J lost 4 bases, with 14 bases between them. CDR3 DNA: TGTGCCAGCAGCGTAGTATTGGGAGGAGGATACGAGCAGTACTTC. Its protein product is CASSVVLGGGYEQYF.

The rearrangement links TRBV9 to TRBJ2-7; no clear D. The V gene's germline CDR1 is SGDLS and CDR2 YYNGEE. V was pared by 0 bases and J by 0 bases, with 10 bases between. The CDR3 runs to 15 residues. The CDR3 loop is CASSVGQALSYEQYF. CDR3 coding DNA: TGTGCCAGCAGCGTAGGGCAGGCCCTCTCCTACGAGCAGTACTTC. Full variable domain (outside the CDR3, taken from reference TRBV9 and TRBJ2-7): DSGVTQTPKHLITATGQRVTLRCSPRSGDLSVYWYQQSLDQGLQFLIQYYNGEERAKGNILERFSAQQFPDLHSELNLSSLELGDSALYFCASSVGQALSYEQYFGPGTRLTVT.

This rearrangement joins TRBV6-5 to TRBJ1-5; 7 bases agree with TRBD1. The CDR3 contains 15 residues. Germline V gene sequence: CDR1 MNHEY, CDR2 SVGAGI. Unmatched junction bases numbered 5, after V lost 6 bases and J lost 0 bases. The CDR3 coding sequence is TGTGCCAGCAGACCGGGACAGTATAGCAATCAGCCCCAGCATTTT. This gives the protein CASRPGQYSNQPQHF.

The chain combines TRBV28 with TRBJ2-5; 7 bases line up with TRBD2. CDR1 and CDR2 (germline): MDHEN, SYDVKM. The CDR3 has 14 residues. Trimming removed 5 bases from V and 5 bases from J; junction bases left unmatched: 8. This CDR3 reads CASSTPAGEETQYF. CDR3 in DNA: TGTGCCAGCAGTACCCCGGCGGGAGAGGAGACCCAGTACTTC.

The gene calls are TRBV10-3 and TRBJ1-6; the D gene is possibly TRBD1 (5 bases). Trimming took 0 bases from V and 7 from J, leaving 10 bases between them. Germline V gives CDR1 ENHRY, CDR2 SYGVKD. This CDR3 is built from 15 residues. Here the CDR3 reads CAISESQEGNSPLHF. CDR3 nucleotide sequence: TGTGCCATCAGTGAGTCGCAGGAGGGGAATTCACCCCTCCACTTT.

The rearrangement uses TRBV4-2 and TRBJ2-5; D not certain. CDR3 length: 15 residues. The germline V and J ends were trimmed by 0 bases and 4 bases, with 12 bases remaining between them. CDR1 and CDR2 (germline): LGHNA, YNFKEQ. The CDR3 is CASSQDRTLRETQYF. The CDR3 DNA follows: TGTGCCAGCAGCCAAGATCGCACCCTGCGAGAGACCCAGTACTTC.

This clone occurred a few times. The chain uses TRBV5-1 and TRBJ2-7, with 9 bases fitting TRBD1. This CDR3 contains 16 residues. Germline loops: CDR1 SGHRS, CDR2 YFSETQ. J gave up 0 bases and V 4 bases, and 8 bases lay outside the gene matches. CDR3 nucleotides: TGCGCCAGCAGCGTGCTGGGACAGGGTGACTCCTACGAGCAGTACTTC. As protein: CASSVLGQGDSYEQYF.

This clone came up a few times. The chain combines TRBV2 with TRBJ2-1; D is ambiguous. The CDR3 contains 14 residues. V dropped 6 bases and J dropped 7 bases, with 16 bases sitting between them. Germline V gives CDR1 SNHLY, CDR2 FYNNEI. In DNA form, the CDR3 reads TGTGCCAGCAGGTACGATGAGGCCTCAAATGAGCAGTTCTTC. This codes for CASRYDEASNEQFF.

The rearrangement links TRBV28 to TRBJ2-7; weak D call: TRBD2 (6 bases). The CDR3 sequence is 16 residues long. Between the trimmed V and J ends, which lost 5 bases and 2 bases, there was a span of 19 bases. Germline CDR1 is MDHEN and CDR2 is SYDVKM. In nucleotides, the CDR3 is TGTGCCAGCAGTAAGGGGTTGGGCGGGGTTCCCTACGAGCAGTACTTC. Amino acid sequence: CASSKGLGGVPYEQYF.

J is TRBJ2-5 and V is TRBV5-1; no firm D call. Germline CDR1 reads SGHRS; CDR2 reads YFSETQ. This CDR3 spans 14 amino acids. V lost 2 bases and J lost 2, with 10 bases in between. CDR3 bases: TGCGCCAGCAGCTTACTAAACTCGCAAGAGACCCAGTACTTC. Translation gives CASSLLNSQETQYF.